A selection of T cell receptor beta chains follows, all from one sample in a study of regulatory T cells in long-lasting Graves disease. TCRdb re-called the multiplex PCR reads with MiXCR, one entry per CDR3 protein. This sample has hundreds of thousands of distinct CDR3 sequences, with over 14% found just once. These data were also filed under a second study, of T cells in Graves' hyperthyroidism and ophthalmopathy.

The sample here was peripheral blood mononuclear cells (PBMCs), taken at new diagnosis, from a patient treated with antithyroid drugs. The source of these receptors is a woman between 40 and 55 years old with Graves disease. The CDR3 runs from the conserved cysteine through the conserved F or W. Fields, in order: clone size, V gene, D gene, J gene, CDR3 DNA, CDR3 protein. A D gene is named only where the DNA matches it firmly. Clone size is shown for a subset of rows, as once, few, many or a class of expanded clone.

.	TRBV5-1	.	TRBJ2-2	TGCGCCAGCAGCTTGGATATGGGGGCGAACACCGGGGAGCTGTTTTTT	CASSLDMGANTGELFF
many	TRBV3-1	.	TRBJ2-7	TGTGCCAGCAGCCAAGGCTTGCAGAGCTCCTACGAGCAGTACTTC	CASSQGLQSSYEQYF
.	TRBV10-2	.	TRBJ2-5	TGCGCCAGCAGTGAAACGGGAGAGACCCAGCACTTC	CASSETGETQHF
many	TRBV11-2	TRBD1	TRBJ1-6	TGTGCCAGCAGCTTAACTCCGGGACAGCTTAATTCACCCCTCCACTTT	CASSLTPGQLNSPLHF
.	TRBV7-9	TRBD2	TRBJ2-7	TGTGCCAGCAGCTCCGGGACTAGCCTTGCGGACGAGCAGTACTTC	CASSSGTSLADEQYF
many	TRBV6-1	.	TRBJ1-5	TGTGCCAGCAGTGCTAGTCGAGATCAGCCCCAGCATTTT	CASSASRDQPQHF
many	TRBV20-1	.	TRBJ2-3	TGCAGTGCTAGAAGGGGCGGGAGCACAGATACGCAGTATTTT	CSARRGGSTDTQYF
few	TRBV6-1	TRBD1	TRBJ2-3	TGTGCCAACCGGATCTGGGACAGGTCAACAGATACGCAGTATTTT	CANRIWDRSTDTQYF
many	TRBV11-3	TRBD1	TRBJ2-7	TGTGCCAGCAGCCCGGACAGGGGAAATGGGGAGCAGTACTTC	CASSPDRGNGEQYF
many	TRBV7-2	.	TRBJ2-1	TGTGCCAGCAGCTTTAATCAACACAATGAGCAGTTCTTC	CASSFNQHNEQFF
many	TRBV10-2	TRBD1	TRBJ1-3	TGCGCCAGCAGTACCGGGACAGGGAACGGAAACACCATATATTTT	CASSTGTGNGNTIYF
many	TRBV6-1	.	TRBJ1-6	TGTGCCAGCAGAGCAAACCTTAATTCACCCCTCCACTTT	CASRANLNSPLHF
many	TRBV12-3/TRBV12-4	.	TRBJ1-1	TGTGCCAGCAGTCACCGGGCCCCGAACACTGAAGCTTTCTTT	CASSHRAPNTEAFF
many	TRBV30	.	TRBJ1-3	TGTGCCTGGAGTCCAGGGGTGAGAAACACCATATATTTT	CAWSPGVRNTIYF
many	TRBV3-1	TRBD1	TRBJ1-4	TGTGCCAGCAGCTTACGACAGGGCGGCCATGAAAAACTGTTTTTT	CASSLRQGGHEKLFF
many	TRBV11-2	TRBD2	TRBJ2-1	TGTGCCAGCAGCTGGAGGCGGGAGGGAAATGAGCAGTTCTTC	CASSWRREGNEQFF